The 5 T cell receptor beta chains reported below all come from one sample, sequenced in a study of radiotherapy plus CTLA-4 blockade in lung cancer. Some clones are missing from TCRdb's copy, which holds only in-frame ones; the method was immunoSEQ multiplex PCR. The data hold approximately 89,000 clones, with about four fifths observed a single time. This sample comprised peripheral blood, obtained from a patient treated with radiotherapy plus ipilimumab. These TCRs come from a human donor with non-small cell lung cancer that progressed on radiotherapy plus ipilimumab.

This sequence joins TRBV28 and TRBJ1-5; D unclear. Trimming removed 2 bases at V and 6 bases at J, with 5 bases between. This CDR3 is built from 12 residues. The germline gives CDR1 MDHEN, CDR2 SYDVKM. CDR3 DNA: TGTGCCAGCAGTTTAGGAGCTCAGCCCCAGCATTTT. Encoded protein: CASSLGAQPQHF.

The CDR3 reads CASSVAGNTIYF. The CDR3, as DNA: TGTGCCAGCAGCGTAGCCGGAAACACCATATATTTT. The rearrangement uses TRBV9 and TRBJ1-3; D gene unclear. Trimming took 0 bases from V and 4 from J, leaving 2 bases between them. The CDR3 loop spans 12 amino acids. Germline CDR1 is SGDLS and CDR2 is YYNGEE.

V usage is TRBV5-1 and J usage is TRBJ2-2; weak D call: TRBD1 (7 bases). The germline gives CDR1 SGHRS, CDR2 YFSETQ. V was pared by 1 base and J by 4 bases, with 8 bases between. This CDR3 has 14 residues. DNA for the CDR3: TGCGCCAGCAGCTTGCAGGGGGGCACCGGGGAGCTGTTTTTT. It translates to CASSLQGGTGELFF.

This clone appeared a single time. V gene TRBV2 combines with J gene TRBJ2-6, with TRBD1 identical over 9 bases. The CDR3 runs 17 residues. Trimming took 6 bases from V and 4 from J; bases not matched to a gene: 10. Germline lookup yields CDR1 SNHLY and CDR2 FYNNEI. This CDR3 is CASRREQGAQGANVLTF. CDR3 bases: TGTGCCAGCAGGAGGGAACAGGGGGCGCAAGGGGCCAACGTCCTGACTTTC.

The chain joins TRBV7-2 to TRBJ2-3, with TRBD2 as a possible D gene (7 bases). The CDR3 is 16 amino acids. The germline gives CDR1 SGHTA, CDR2 FQGNSA. The V and J ends lost 1 base and 2 bases respectively, with 13 bases between them. The CDR3: CASSLVWGGTTDTQYF. CDR3 bases: TGTGCCAGCAGCTTAGTATGGGGGGGCACCACAGATACGCAGTATTTT.